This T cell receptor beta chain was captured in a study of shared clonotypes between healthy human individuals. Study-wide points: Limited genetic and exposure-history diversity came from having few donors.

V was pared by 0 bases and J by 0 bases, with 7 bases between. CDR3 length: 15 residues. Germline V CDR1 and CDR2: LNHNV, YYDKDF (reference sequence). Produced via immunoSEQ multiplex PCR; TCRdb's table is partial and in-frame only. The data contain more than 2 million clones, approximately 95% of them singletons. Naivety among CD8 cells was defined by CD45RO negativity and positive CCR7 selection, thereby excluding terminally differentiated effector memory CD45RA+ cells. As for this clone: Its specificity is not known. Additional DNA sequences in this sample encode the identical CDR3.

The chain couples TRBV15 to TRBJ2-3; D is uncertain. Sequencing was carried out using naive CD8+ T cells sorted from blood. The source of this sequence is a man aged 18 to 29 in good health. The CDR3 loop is CATSRDGGSTDTQYF. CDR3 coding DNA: TGTGCCACCAGCAGAGATGGCGGTAGCACAGATACGCAGTATTTT.